What follows are 17 T cell receptor beta chains derived from one specimen sequenced in a study of beta chain features in type 1 diabetes. Study-level findings and limits: Significant though moderate, a shortening of TCRB CDR3s appeared in all four CD4+ subsets of Type 1 diabetes patients.

Isolated RNA was reverse transcribed in full, so expressed TCRB transcripts were sequenced. Here immunoSEQ multiplex PCR was the method, and the copy in TCRdb shows in-frame clones only, minus some. The sample has about 26,000 clones; about 52% are singletons. These TCRs' antigens remain unknown. The specimen sequenced was stem cell memory CD4+ T cells from blood. The receptors were gathered from a man in his thirties or forties with type 1 diabetes.

This chain's CDR3 is CASSQTGTYEQYF. The CDR3 coding sequence is TGTGCCAGCAGCCAGACAGGGACCTACGAGCAGTACTTC. This chain links TRBV2 with TRBJ2-7; 7 bases agree with TRBD1. The germline CDR1 and CDR2 sequences are SNHLY and FYNNEI. Trimming took 6 bases from V and 2 from J; bases not matched to a gene: 4. The CDR3 contains 13 residues.

The chain employs TRBV11-3 and TRBJ1-3; the match to TRBD1 covers 10 bases. The CDR3 has 15 amino acids. The ends lost 5 bases at V and 4 bases at J; junction bases unmatched: 5. Germline V CDR1 and CDR2: SGHNT, YENEEA. As DNA, the CDR3 is TGTGCCAGCAGCCTGGACAGGGGGAAAGGAAACACCATATATTTT. Its protein is CASSLDRGKGNTIYF. The complete variable domain, with remaining parts taken from reference TRBV11-3 and TRBJ1-3, reads EAGVVQSPRYKIIEKKQPVAFWCNPISGHNTLYWYLQNLGQGPELLIRYENEEAVDDSQLPKDRFSAERLKGVDSTLKIQPAELGDSAVYLCASSLDRGKGNTIYFGEGSWLTVV.

The chain joins TRBV6-6 to TRBJ2-7, with 7 nucleotides matching TRBD1. The germline V gene has CDR1 MNHNY and CDR2 SVGAGI (reference sequence). V lost 6 bases to trimming and J lost 0 bases; unmatched junction nucleotides: 11. The CDR3 runs 16 residues. The CDR3 coding sequence is TGTGCCAGCAGCCTGGGACAGTCGATCGGCTCCTACGAGCAGTACTTC. It codes for CASSLGQSIGSYEQYF.

The chain couples TRBV18 to TRBJ2-3; D might be TRBD1 (6 bases). The V gene's germline CDR1 is KGHSH and CDR2 LQKENI. Between the trimmed V and J ends, which lost 1 base and 2 bases, there was a span of 7 bases. The CDR3 length is 14 residues. The CDR3 DNA sequence: TGTGCCAGCTCACCACGGGACAACACAGATACGCAGTATTTT. It specifies CASSPRDNTDTQYF.

The V and J genes are TRBV5-1 and TRBJ1-1, with D unclear. The length of the CDR3 is 15 residues. CDR1 and CDR2 (germline): SGHRS, YFSETQ. Deletions cut 4 bases from V and 3 bases from J, with 16 bases between. The CDR3 protein is CASSPSGLWDTEAFF. CDR3 bases: TGCGCCAGCAGCCCGTCCGGACTGTGGGACACTGAAGCTTTCTTT. Based on the CDR3 plus reference TRBV5-1 and TRBJ1-1, the full variable domain is KAGVTQTPRYLIKTRGQQVTLSCSPISGHRSVSWYQQTPGQGLQFLFEYFSETQRNKGNFPGRFSGRQFSNSRSEMNVSTLELGDSALYLCASSPSGLWDTEAFFGQGTRLTVV.

The rearrangement joins TRBV30 to TRBJ1-2; D uncertain. The V gene's germline CDR1 is GTSNPN and CDR2 SVGIG (reference sequence). Trimming took 1 base from V and 6 from J, leaving 12 bases between them. This CDR3 has 13 amino acids. Here the CDR3 reads CAWSDRGFDGYTF. CDR3 coding DNA: TGTGCCTGGAGTGACCGGGGATTCGATGGCTACACCTTC.

The rearrangement uses TRBV5-1 and TRBJ2-3, with D possibly being TRBD2 (6 bases). The CDR3 extends over 15 amino acids. The germline V gene has CDR1 SGHRS and CDR2 YFSETQ. V dropped 4 bases and J dropped 1 base, with 13 bases sitting between them. The CDR3 DNA follows: TGCGCCAGCAGCCTTATAGCGGAGCGCACAGATACGCAGTATTTT. Translated: CASSLIAERTDTQYF. The complete variable domain, with remaining parts taken from reference TRBV5-1 and TRBJ2-3, reads KAGVTQTPRYLIKTRGQQVTLSCSPISGHRSVSWYQQTPGQGLQFLFEYFSETQRNKGNFPGRFSGRQFSNSRSEMNVSTLELGDSALYLCASSLIAERTDTQYFGPGTRLTVL.

The chain links TRBV5-1 to TRBJ2-6, with D unresolved. The V and J ends lost 1 base and 0 bases respectively, with 5 bases between them. Germline V lookup: CDR1 SGHRS, CDR2 YFSETQ. CDR3 length: 15 residues. The CDR3 here is CASSLHNSGANVLTF. CDR3 bases: TGCGCCAGCAGCTTGCACAACTCTGGGGCCAACGTCCTGACTTTC.

V is TRBV5-1 and J is TRBJ2-5, with a weak D call TRBD1 (6 bases). CDR3 length: 14 amino acids. Per germline, CDR1 SGHRS and CDR2 YFSETQ. V was pared by 3 bases and J by 5 bases, with 14 bases between. The CDR3 sequence: CASSSGTPRETQYF. Written as DNA, the CDR3 is TGCGCCAGCAGCTCCGGGACACCCCGGGAGACCCAGTACTTC.

This CDR3 reads CASSWGGTSGEQYF. CDR3 in DNA: TGTGCCAGCAGCTGGGGCGGGACGTCCGGCGAGCAGTACTTC. The chain joins TRBV7-8 to TRBJ2-7; TRBD2 is a possible D gene (6 bases). There are 14 residues in the CDR3. Germline CDR1 reads SGHVS; CDR2 reads FQNEAQ. V was shortened by 4 bases and J by 6 bases, with 16 bases between the two germline ends.

This chain links TRBV5-1 with TRBJ2-5; D is perhaps TRBD1 (6 bases). The J call may be faulty, since TRBJ2-7 better matches the DNA end. Germline assignment: CDR1 SGHRS and CDR2 YFSETQ. This CDR3 contains 15 residues. CDR3 protein: CASSLVGADPYEQYF. The CDR3 DNA is TGCGCCAGCAGCTTGGTGGGGGCCGACCCCTACGAGCAGTACTTC.

This clone was counted between two and nine times. The gene calls are TRBV29-1 and TRBJ2-1; 8 bases are shared with TRBD2. Germline trimming cut 7 bases from V and 9 bases from J; bases unmatched to any gene: 14. CDR1 and CDR2 from the germline V gene are SQVTM and ANQGSEA. CDR3 length equals 14 residues. This CDR3 reads CSAGVMREVGEQFF. The CDR3 nucleotides are TGCAGCGCCGGGGTGATGCGGGAGGTGGGTGAGCAGTTCTTC.

This chain joins TRBV18 and TRBJ1-1; D ambiguous. The V end lost 6 bases, the J end lost 9 bases, and 17 bases lay between the germline ends. Germline V gene data show CDR1 as KGHSH and CDR2 as LQKENI. The CDR3 spans 13 residues. The CDR3 DNA sequence: TGTGCCAGCTCTTACCAAGGAGGCCAGCAAGCTTTCTTT. This translates into CASSYQGGQQAFF.

The chain joins TRBV5-4 to TRBJ2-6; D is unclear. This CDR3 spans 15 amino acids. The V gene lost 0 bases and the J gene lost 0 bases, with 4 bases spanning the gap. Germline V gene sequence: CDR1 SGHNT, CDR2 YYREEE (reference sequence). CDR3 loop: CASSLGNSGANVLTF. CDR3 in DNA: TGTGCCAGCAGCTTGGGTAACTCTGGGGCCAACGTCCTGACTTTC. Variable domain in full (rest from reference TRBV5-4 and TRBJ2-6): ETGVTQSPTHLIKTRGQQVTLRCSSQSGHNTVSWYQQALGQGPQFIFQYYREEENGRGNFPPRFSGLQFPNYSSELNVNALELDDSALYLCASSLGNSGANVLTFGAGSRLTVL.

The chain recombines TRBV29-1 with TRBJ2-7; 8 nucleotides agree with TRBD1. The junction had 7 bases not matched to a gene; V was cut back by 7 bases and J by 2 bases. This CDR3 contains 13 residues. The germline V gene encodes CDR1 SQVTM and CDR2 ANQGSEA. CDR3 nucleotides: TGCAGCGCCCACAAACAGGGGGCCTACGAGCAGTACTTC. This gives the protein CSAHKQGAYEQYF.

In this sample, this clone turned up a few times. The genes are TRBV7-9 and TRBJ1-5, with D unclear. The CDR3 is made up of 12 amino acids. CDR1 and CDR2 (germline): SEHNR, FQNEAQ (reference sequence). V gave up 1 base and J gave up 9 bases, with 7 bases separating them. CDR3: CASSLVHPPQHF. CDR3 DNA sequence: TGTGCCAGCAGCTTAGTTCATCCGCCCCAGCATTTT. Looking up the rest from reference TRBV7-9 and TRBJ1-5 gives the full variable domain: DTGVSQNPRHKITKRGQNVTFRCDPISEHNRLYWYRQTLGQGPEFLTYFQNEAQLEKSRLLSDRFSAERPKGSFSTLEIQRTEQGDSAMYLCASSLVHPPQHFGDGTRLSIL.

CDR3 sequence: CASSIDLPGQGSDEQFF. In DNA form, the CDR3 reads TGTGCCAGTAGTATAGACCTACCGGGACAGGGGAGTGATGAGCAGTTCTTC. The genes are TRBV19 and TRBJ2-1; 10 bases map to TRBD1. The CDR3 loop spans 17 amino acids. Germline loops: CDR1 LNHDA, CDR2 SQIVND (reference sequence). J gave up 8 bases and V 0 bases, and 10 bases lay outside the gene matches.